The 15 T cell receptor beta chains given below trace back to one sample, sequenced in a study of T cell repertoires in cytomegalovirus infection. Each CDR3 protein gets one entry after TCRdb re-called the reads with MiXCR. The sample carries 170,000 or so distinct CDR3 sequences, roughly an eighth recorded once. Input material: PBMCs. All receptors come from a human donor in good health (CMV status not recorded). Some clones in this sample may be carry-over from other donors' samples.

This clonotype has at least ten counts. V and J are TRBV7-6 and TRBJ2-3, with D perhaps TRBD1 (6 bases). The V and J ends lost 1 base and 4 bases respectively, with 15 bases between them. This CDR3 has 16 amino acids. CDR1 is SGHVS and CDR2 is FNYEAQ in the germline V gene. Here the CDR3 reads CASSLGPPGAADTQYF. As DNA, the CDR3 is TGTGCCAGCAGCTTAGGCCCCCCAGGGGCAGCAGATACGCAGTATTTT.

The chain couples TRBV6-6 to TRBJ1-1; D might be TRBD1 (6 bases). CDR1 MNHNY and CDR2 SVGAGI come from the germline V gene (reference sequence). This CDR3 has 13 amino acids. V was pared by 6 bases and J by 4 bases, with 12 bases between. CDR3 nucleotides: TGTGCCAGCAGCCCCAGGGGAATCACTGAAGCTTTCTTT. Its protein is CASSPRGITEAFF.

This clonotype was counted at least ten times. J is TRBJ2-1 and V is TRBV19; D unclear. V gave up 1 base and J gave up 5 bases, with 6 bases separating them. The CDR3 is made up of 13 amino acids. CDR1 is LNHDA and CDR2 is SQIVND in the germline V gene (reference sequence). CDR3 in amino acids: CASSIAKDNEQFF. The CDR3 DNA reads TGTGCCAGTAGTATAGCGAAAGACAATGAGCAGTTCTTC.

In its sample, this clonotype was seen a few times. The rearrangement uses TRBV5-1 and TRBJ1-1; TRBD1 is a possible D gene (6 bases). V lost 7 bases to trimming and J lost 5 bases, with 18 bases between them. Germline CDR1 and CDR2: SGHRS and YFSETQ. CDR3 length equals 14 residues. This CDR3 is CASRQSGARTEAFF. In DNA, the CDR3 is TGCGCCAGCCGGCAGTCGGGGGCGCGGACTGAAGCTTTCTTT.

This clonotype showed up many times. This sequence joins TRBV12-3 or TRBV12-4 and TRBJ2-7; 12 nucleotides agree with TRBD2. The CDR3 runs to 15 residues. V was clipped by 3 bases and J by 2 bases; unmatched bases: 2. The DNA for the CDR3 is TGTGCCAGCAGTTTGGCTAGCGGGGGGGCCTACGAGCAGTACTTC. This translates into CASSLASGGAYEQYF.

Many counts were recorded for this clonotype. This sequence joins TRBV7-2 and TRBJ2-1; 15 bases map to TRBD2. Unmatched junction bases numbered 5, after V lost 5 bases and J lost 9 bases. The CDR3 contains 15 residues. The V gene's germline CDR1 is SGHTA and CDR2 FQGNSA. Here the CDR3 reads CASSRGLAGGGEQFF. The CDR3 nucleotides are TGTGCCAGCAGCCGTGGACTAGCGGGAGGGGGTGAGCAGTTCTTC.

This clonotype was detected many times. The V and J genes are TRBV28 and TRBJ2-7, with TRBD1 matching 7 bases. Germline V gives CDR1 MDHEN, CDR2 SYDVKM. This CDR3 contains 21 residues. With 2 bases clipped from V and 3 bases from J, the junction kept 25 bases outside the gene matches. In nucleotides, the CDR3 is TGTGCCAGCAGTTTAGGCCCTCTCCGGGACAGCGACAACCCGTTCGGCTACGAGCAGTACTTC. Translation: CASSLGPLRDSDNPFGYEQYF.

This clonotype was counted ten times or more. V is TRBV7-2 and J is TRBJ1-2; TRBD1 matches at 8 bases. The V gene's germline CDR1 is SGHTA and CDR2 FQGNSA. CDR3 length equals 15 residues. Losses at the gene ends were 5 bases for V and 8 bases for J; bases not matched to a gene: 13. Here the CDR3 DNA reads TGTGCCAGCAGCGAAGATCAGGGGGCAAGTCGCGGCTACACCTTC. This gives the protein CASSEDQGASRGYTF.

This clonotype was counted ten times or more. The chain uses TRBV7-2 and TRBJ2-3; 10 nucleotides agree with TRBD2. The V gene end was trimmed by 1 base and the J gene end by 9 bases; junction bases not matched to a gene: 10. The CDR3 extends over 16 amino acids. Germline V gives CDR1 SGHTA, CDR2 FQGNSA. CDR3 DNA: TGTGCCAGCAGCTTAGGGCTAGCGGGAGCGCAGATAACGCAGTATTTT. Its translation: CASSLGLAGAQITQYF.

The chain couples TRBV29-1 to TRBJ2-1; 12 nucleotides line up with TRBD2. There are 14 residues in the CDR3. V lost 3 bases, J lost 7 bases, and 4 bases stayed unmatched. Germline CDR1 and CDR2: SQVTM and ANQGSEA. The CDR3 DNA sequence: TGCAGCGTTGAGACTAGCGGGAGATCGAATGAGCAGTTCTTC. Translation gives CSVETSGRSNEQFF.

In this sample, this clonotype turned up many times. V and J are TRBV7-2 and TRBJ2-1; perhaps TRBD1 as D (6 bases). The CDR3 runs to 21 residues. Germline CDR1 SGHTA, CDR2 FQGNSA. Trimming took 0 bases from V and 3 from J, leaving 27 bases between them. The CDR3 here is CASSLAIGRGPGRLLYNEQFF. CDR3 in DNA: TGTGCCAGCAGCTTAGCGATCGGCAGGGGTCCAGGACGCCTCCTCTACAATGAGCAGTTCTTC.

This clonotype was recorded at least ten times. The chain employs TRBV7-2 and TRBJ1-1; possibly TRBD1 for D (5 bases). The CDR3 is 14 residues long. Germline CDR1 and CDR2: SGHTA and FQGNSA. V gave up 5 bases and J gave up 1 base, with 11 bases separating them. The CDR3 here is CASSPQTGNTEAFF. Written as DNA, the CDR3 is TGTGCCAGCAGCCCTCAAACAGGGAACACTGAAGCTTTCTTT. The whole variable domain, remainder taken from reference TRBV7-2 and TRBJ1-1, is GAGVSQSPSNKVTEKGKDVELRCDPISGHTALYWYRQSLGQGLEFLIYFQGNSAPDKSGLPSDRFSAERTGGSVSTLTIQRTQQEDSAVYLCASSPQTGNTEAFFGQGTRLTVV.

This clonotype was counted ten times or more. The chain employs TRBV4-1 and TRBJ1-4, with D hard to call. The CDR3 is 13 residues long. Germline-derived CDR1 and CDR2 are MGHRA and YSYEKL. The V and J ends lost 1 base and 7 bases respectively, with 7 bases between them. The CDR3 here is CASSQALAEKLFF. The DNA for the CDR3 is TGCGCCAGCAGCCAAGCGCTGGCTGAAAAACTGTTTTTT.

The chain couples TRBV28 to TRBJ2-7, with no clear D. In germline, CDR1 is MDHEN, CDR2 SYDVKM. V was shortened by 5 bases and J by 5 bases, with 13 bases between the two germline ends. CDR3 length: 13 residues. The CDR3 region is CASSPDLFDEQYF. CDR3 sequence (DNA): TGTGCCAGCAGTCCCGACCTTTTTGACGAGCAGTACTTC.

CDR3 DNA: TGCAGTGCTTCAACCGGGGTATTGAACACTGAAGCTTTCTTT. Translated, it gives CSASTGVLNTEAFF. The V and J genes are TRBV20-1 and TRBJ1-1; D is undetermined. Germline CDR1 reads DFQATT; CDR2 reads SNEGSKA (reference sequence). The V end was cut by 5 bases, the J end by 0 bases, with 13 bases between. The CDR3 length is 14 residues.